The 24 T cell receptor beta chains reported below all come from one sample, sequenced in a study of shared clonotypes between healthy human individuals. The method was immunoSEQ multiplex PCR; TCRdb's version includes in-frame clones alone and lacks a portion of them. The sample yields around 1.6 million clones, approximately 98% seen once. The material sequenced was naive CD4+ T cells sorted from blood. This sample's subset: CD45RA+ positively selected. All receptors come from a man between 25 and 39 years old in good health.

The rearrangement links TRBV5-5 to TRBJ2-1; D ambiguous. Trimming pared 3 bases from V and 0 bases from J, leaving 10 bases between. The CDR3 runs 15 residues. Germline CDR1 is SGHKS and CDR2 is YYEKEE (reference sequence). The CDR3 DNA reads TGTGCCAGCAGCTCGCTCAGAAGCTCCTACAATGAGCAGTTCTTC. Translated: CASSSLRSSYNEQFF.

The chain has TRBV15 and TRBJ2-2; D might be TRBD2 (6 bases). Trimming stripped 0 bases from V and 5 bases from J, with 16 bases between. This CDR3 has 17 amino acids. Germline values: CDR1 LNHNV, CDR2 YYDKDF (reference sequence). The CDR3 sequence: CATSRDSSGAGTGELFF. The CDR3 nucleotides are TGTGCCACCAGCAGAGATTCTTCGGGAGCGGGTACCGGGGAGCTGTTTTTT.

The chain uses TRBV9 and TRBJ2-2; the D gene is possibly TRBD2 (5 bases). V lost 4 bases and J 6 bases, leaving 16 bases between the germline ends. From germline, CDR1 is SGDLS and CDR2 YYNGEE. This CDR3 is built from 15 residues. Here the CDR3 reads CASSPEGLAPGELFF. DNA for the CDR3: TGTGCCAGCAGCCCAGAGGGCCTAGCCCCCGGGGAGCTGTTTTTT.

The V gene is TRBV11-2, the J gene TRBJ2-1; TRBD1 matches at 9 bases. This CDR3 has 17 amino acids. Germline-derived CDR1 and CDR2 are SGHAT and FQNNGV. The junction had 14 bases not matched to a gene; V was cut back by 7 bases and J by 4 bases. CDR3 bases: TGTGCCAGCACATACCACAGGGGGCCCAGGGCATACAATGAGCAGTTCTTC. Translating gives CASTYHRGPRAYNEQFF.

The chain is built from TRBV5-1 and TRBJ2-5; no clear D gene. CDR3 size: 13 residues. The V end was cut by 1 base, the J end by 2 bases, with 6 bases between. The V gene's germline CDR1 is SGHRS and CDR2 YFSETQ. CDR3 protein: CASSLQLQETQYF. The CDR3 nucleotides are TGCGCCAGCAGCTTGCAGTTACAAGAGACCCAGTACTTC.

The rearrangement links TRBV14 to TRBJ2-7; 10 nucleotides agree with TRBD2. The J segment lost 2 bases and the V segment lost 0 bases, leaving 7 bases of the junction unmatched. The CDR3 totals 17 residues. Germline V gives CDR1 SGHDN, CDR2 FVKESK. The DNA for the CDR3 is TGTGCCAGCAGCCAAGAAGGACTAGCGGCAGGTCCCTACGAGCAGTACTTC. Translation: CASSQEGLAAGPYEQYF.

The chain has TRBV28 and TRBJ2-7; possibly TRBD1 or TRBD2 for D (5 bases each). The germline V gene encodes CDR1 MDHEN and CDR2 SYDVKM. V shed 7 bases and J shed 0 bases, with 7 bases lying between them. The CDR3 is 12 amino acids. The CDR3 DNA sequence: TGTGCCAGCATAGGGACCTCCTACGAGCAGTACTTC. It yields the protein CASIGTSYEQYF.

The chain couples TRBV7-2 to TRBJ1-1, with D tentatively TRBD1 (5 bases). Looked up from germline, CDR1 is SGHTA and CDR2 is FQGNSA. With 6 bases removed from V and 4 bases from J, the gap between germline ends came to 6 bases. The CDR3 has 11 amino acids. As DNA, the CDR3 is TGTGCCAGCAGGGGGGGCACTGAAGCTTTCTTT. Translated: CASRGGTEAFF.

The chain uses TRBV11-2 and TRBJ2-3, with D possibly being TRBD1 or TRBD2 (6 bases each). CDR3 length: 18 residues. Trimming removed 7 bases from V and 1 base from J, with 24 bases in between. Germline lookup yields CDR1 SGHAT and CDR2 FQNNGV. Here the CDR3 reads CASTKGPGRGGGTDTQYF. CDR3 nucleotide sequence: TGTGCCAGCACCAAAGGGCCCGGGAGAGGGGGTGGCACAGATACGCAGTATTTT.

The V gene is TRBV28, the J gene TRBJ2-7; 8 bases match TRBD2. Germline-derived CDR1 and CDR2 are MDHEN and SYDVKM. The V segment lost 6 bases and the J segment 2 bases; nucleotides outside the gene matches: 15. This CDR3 has 17 amino acids. CDR3 bases: TGTGCCAGCAGCCAATGGGCCCTCGGGAGGGCCACCTACGAGCAGTACTTC. Translated, it gives CASSQWALGRATYEQYF.

CDR3 sequence (DNA): TGTGCCAGCACCCCAGGACAGGTCCTCTCTGGAAACACCATATATTTT. Translation: CASTPGQVLSGNTIYF. The rearrangement joins TRBV7-9 to TRBJ1-3; TRBD1 matches 7 bases. The length of the CDR3 is 16 residues. Germline V gene data show CDR1 as SEHNR and CDR2 as FQNEAQ (reference sequence). Trimming cost V 7 bases and J 0 bases; bases outside gene matches: 9.

V gene TRBV29-1 combines with J gene TRBJ2-5; D possibly matches TRBD1 or TRBD2 (5 bases each). CDR1 SQVTM and CDR2 ANQGSEA come from the germline V gene. The CDR3 covers 12 residues. Trimming pared 7 bases from V and 5 bases from J, leaving 14 bases between. CDR3 coding DNA: TGCAGCGCCAGGGACGGCCGGGAGACCCAGTACTTC. Translated, it gives CSARDGRETQYF.

The chain combines TRBV2 with TRBJ2-3, with TRBD2 as a possible D gene (5 bases). This CDR3 has 12 residues. The germline V gene has CDR1 SNHLY and CDR2 FYNNEI. Trimming took off 6 bases at V and 8 bases at J, with 12 bases between the two ends. CDR3 coding DNA: TGTGCCAGCAGCATGAGAGAGGGTACGCAGTATTTT. Residues: CASSMREGTQYF.

This sequence joins TRBV28 and TRBJ1-1, with a tentative D call TRBD1 (5 bases). Germline values: CDR1 MDHEN, CDR2 SYDVKM. The CDR3 consists of 13 residues. Trimming left V 5 bases short and J 4 bases short, with 11 bases between. CDR3 coding DNA: TGTGCCAGCAGTAGGATGGGGGGCACTGAAGCTTTCTTT. Its protein product is CASSRMGGTEAFF.

J is TRBJ1-1 and V is TRBV7-9, with unresolved D. Between the trimmed V and J ends, which lost 8 bases and 10 bases, there was a span of 11 bases. This CDR3 is built from 10 residues. Germline-derived CDR1 and CDR2 are SEHNR and FQNEAQ (reference sequence). CDR3 coding DNA: TGTGCCAGCGGCTCAATACGAGCTTTCTTT. This translates into CASGSIRAFF.

With respect to this clone: Germline is not matched at one junction end, which may reflect a read error. This chain links TRBV7-9 with TRBJ2-5; perhaps TRBD2 as D (6 bases). In germline, CDR1 is SEHNR, CDR2 FQNEAQ (reference sequence). The CDR3 length is 14 residues. The CDR3 protein is CASSLTGDQETQYF. The CDR3 DNA follows: TGTGCCAGCAGCTTAACGGGAGACCAGGAGACCCAGTACTTC.

This clone has just one count. This chain uses TRBV27 with TRBJ1-2; D gene uncertain. Between the trimmed V and J ends, which lost 5 bases and 3 bases, there was a span of 10 bases. Germline V gene lookup returns CDR1 MNHEY and CDR2 SMNVEV (reference sequence). This CDR3 spans 13 amino acids. The CDR3, as DNA: TGTGCCAGCAGTCCGGGCCTCCACTATGGCTACACCTTC. It is translated as CASSPGLHYGYTF.

V gene TRBV18 combines with J gene TRBJ2-5; 7 bases map to TRBD2. The germline gives CDR1 KGHSH, CDR2 LQKENI. The CDR3 covers 16 residues. Trimming took 2 bases from V and 5 from J; bases not matched to a gene: 11. CDR3 amino acids: CASSPSLAVLGETQYF. CDR3 coding DNA: TGTGCCAGCTCACCATCCCTAGCGGTCCTCGGGGAGACCCAGTACTTC.

The genes are TRBV18 and TRBJ1-1; D not resolved. V shed 4 bases and J shed 1 base, with 16 bases lying between them. The CDR3 spans 16 residues. Germline CDR1 KGHSH, CDR2 LQKENI. CDR3 residues: CASSQSFGVGNTEAFF. In DNA form, the CDR3 reads TGTGCCAGCTCACAAAGCTTTGGTGTTGGGAACACTGAAGCTTTCTTT.

This clone was seen just once. At the DNA level, this CDR3 is encoded by other sequences in the same sample as well. The chain recombines TRBV19 with TRBJ2-7; 12 bases are shared with TRBD2. The CDR3 totals 13 residues. From germline, CDR1 is LNHDA and CDR2 SQIVND (reference sequence). With V trimmed by 8 bases and J by 2 bases, 1 base remained unmatched. The CDR3 here is CASSSGRAYEQYF. In DNA form, the CDR3 reads TGTGCCAGTTCTAGCGGGAGGGCCTACGAGCAGTACTTC. Variable domain in full (rest from reference TRBV19 and TRBJ2-7): DGGITQSPKYLFRKEGQNVTLSCEQNLNHDAMYWYRQDPGQGLRLIYYSQIVNDFQKGDIAEGYSVSREKKESFPLTVTSAQKNPTAFYLCASSSGRAYEQYFGPGTRLTVT.

The chain carries TRBV4-1 and TRBJ2-7, with D perhaps TRBD1 or TRBD2 (5 bases each). The CDR3 contains 14 residues. Trimming stripped 0 bases from V and 5 bases from J, with 11 bases between. Germline lookup yields CDR1 MGHRA and CDR2 YSYEKL. In DNA, the CDR3 is TGCGCCAGCAGCCAAGACGGGACCTCTCACGAGCAGTACTTC. Protein product: CASSQDGTSHEQYF.

This chain joins TRBV5-4 and TRBJ2-5; D unresolved. The CDR3 is 13 residues long. V was cut by 5 bases and J by 4 bases, with 12 bases left in between. Germline values: CDR1 SGHNT, CDR2 YYREEE (reference sequence). The CDR3 loop is CASRAPYGETQYF. DNA for the CDR3: TGTGCCAGCAGAGCGCCTTACGGAGAGACCCAGTACTTC.

The V call is TRBV15, the J call TRBJ2-5, with 10 bases aligning to TRBD1. CDR3 length: 15 residues. With V trimmed by 1 base and J by 6 bases, 5 bases remained unmatched. Germline V gene lookup returns CDR1 LNHNV and CDR2 YYDKDF (reference sequence). CDR3 DNA: TGTGCCACCAGCAGAGCCGGGACAGGGGAAAAGACCCAGTACTTC. Translated, it gives CATSRAGTGEKTQYF.

The V gene is TRBV5-4, the J gene TRBJ2-7; 8 nucleotides agree with TRBD1. The length of the CDR3 is 15 residues. CDR1 is SGHNT and CDR2 is YYREEE in the germline V gene (reference sequence). Trimming cost V 0 bases and J 5 bases; bases outside gene matches: 7. This CDR3 is CASSLVNRGVHEQYF. The CDR3 coding sequence is TGTGCCAGCAGCTTGGTAAACAGGGGGGTCCACGAGCAGTACTTC. Complete variable domain (other parts from reference TRBV5-4 and TRBJ2-7): ETGVTQSPTHLIKTRGQQVTLRCSSQSGHNTVSWYQQALGQGPQFIFQYYREEENGRGNFPPRFSGLQFPNYSSELNVNALELDDSALYLCASSLVNRGVHEQYFGPGTRLTVT.